The rows below give T cell receptor beta chains drawn from one sample of a study of T cell repertoires in cytomegalovirus infection. These TCRs' antigens remain unknown. MiXCR, applied by TCRdb to the reads, yields one record per CDR3 protein. The repertoire holds approximately 730,000 distinct CDR3 sequences, 30% to 35% seen once, with 15% to 20% in the top ten. The sequences come from cultured PBMCs, collected from culture after CMV antigen stimulation. Every receptor here comes from a human donor in good health (CMV status not recorded). Some clones in this sample may be carry-over from other donors' samples. Each CDR3 is given with its conserved first and last residue. The D gene is left open where the match is weak. Rows give clone size only sometimes, using once, few, many, or a class for an expanded clone.

V	J	size	D	CDR3
TRBV6-2/TRBV6-3	TRBJ2-6	NA	TRBD1	CASSTGGAGANVLTF
TRBV7-2	TRBJ1-2	many	TRBD1	CASSPQQGAHGYTF
TRBV7-2	TRBJ2-2	once	NA	CASSLGAGLDAGEPFF
TRBV7-2	TRBJ2-7	many	TRBD2	CASSLQREPYEQYF
TRBV7-8	TRBJ1-5	many	TRBD1	CASSLEGQGRNQPQHF
TRBV4-1	TRBJ2-3	few	NA	CASSLRQETDTQYF
TRBV12-3/TRBV12-4	TRBJ2-7	NA	NA	CASRDRRSSYEQYF
TRBV15	TRBJ2-1	few	NA	CATSRQQGAPYNEQFF
TRBV6-8	TRBJ1-1	NA	NA	CASRSGLSGVGGMSTEAFF
TRBV11-2	TRBJ1-2	few	TRBD1	CASSPGQATLYGYTF
TRBV30	TRBJ2-5	NA	NA	CACMFSITETQYF
TRBV19	TRBJ1-5	NA	NA	CASGQSNQPQHF
TRBV7-9	TRBJ2-5	NA	NA	CASSPMGALAYQETQYF
TRBV7-2	TRBJ2-1	NA	TRBD2	CASSFSSGAYNEQFF
TRBV27	TRBJ1-5	NA	NA	CASSLGLPNQPQHF
TRBV6-1	TRBJ1-2	NA	NA	CASRKQGRDGYTF
TRBV7-9	TRBJ2-7	few	NA	CASSFEGPRQQYF
TRBV7-2	TRBJ2-7	many	NA	CASSQYRGPYEQYF
TRBV4-1	TRBJ2-3	few	TRBD2	CASSRGGLAGYTDTQYF
TRBV20-1	TRBJ1-2	NA	TRBD1	CSARLLDRVDYGYTF